This T cell receptor (beta chain) was recorded in a study of control samples from healthy donors and cancer patients. The method was immunoSEQ multiplex PCR; TCRdb's version includes in-frame clones alone and lacks a portion of them. The sample carries 75,000 to 100,000 clones, 88% recorded once. Germline values: CDR1 LNHDA, CDR2 SQIVND (reference sequence). The V segment lost 5 bases and the J segment 5 bases; nucleotides outside the gene matches: 3. The CDR3 extends over 13 amino acids. V and J are TRBV19 and TRBJ2-7, with 10 bases matching TRBD1. The material sequenced was blood. The source of this sequence is a man aged 25-40 years in good health. CDR3 in DNA: TGTGCCAGTAGTTCAGGACAGGGGGACGAGCAGTACTTC. It translates to CASSSGQGDEQYF.